What follows are 18 T cell receptor beta chains derived from one specimen sequenced in a study of identical twins. In TCRdb, the 5' RACE reads were re-called with MiXCR into one record per CDR3 protein. The sample lists roughly 720,000 distinct CDR3 sequences, 18% occurring once. In addition, the sample was reused for a study of T cells expressing NK-cell markers.

Sequenced material: PBMCs. All receptors come from a young woman in good health.

The chain links TRBV7-2 to TRBJ2-1, with D perhaps matching TRBD2 (5 bases). The CDR3 loop spans 14 amino acids. With 7 bases removed from V and 4 bases from J, the gap between germline ends came to 14 bases. The germline V gene encodes CDR1 SGHTA and CDR2 FQGNSA. The CDR3 protein is CASNGAGVYNEQFF. In DNA, the CDR3 is TGTGCCAGCAATGGAGCCGGGGTTTACAATGAGCAGTTCTTC.

This chain joins TRBV7-2 and TRBJ2-7; D gene unclear. CDR3 length: 13 amino acids. V dropped 1 base and J dropped 7 bases, with 11 bases sitting between them. Germline loops: CDR1 SGHTA, CDR2 FQGNSA. CDR3 sequence reads: CASSLDSVGEQYF. DNA for the CDR3: TGTGCCAGCAGCTTAGATTCCGTCGGGGAGCAGTACTTC.

CDR3 loop: CASSVGGGTGYEQYF. Here the CDR3 DNA reads TGTGCCAGCAGCGTAGGGGGAGGGACGGGCTACGAGCAGTACTTC. The chain links TRBV9 to TRBJ2-7; 7 nucleotides align to TRBD2. V was clipped by 0 bases and J by 3 bases; unmatched bases: 6. The CDR3 loop spans 15 amino acids. From germline, CDR1 is SGDLS and CDR2 YYNGEE.

The V call is TRBV11-1, the J call TRBJ2-1; 10 positions match TRBD2. The CDR3 is made up of 17 amino acids. Germline CDR1 SGHAT, CDR2 FQDESV (reference sequence). The V segment lost 0 bases and the J segment 5 bases; nucleotides outside the gene matches: 7. In DNA form, the CDR3 reads TGTGCCAGCAGCTTAGCAGGCAGCGGGGGGGCTGACAATGAGCAGTTCTTC. It is translated as CASSLAGSGGADNEQFF.

This clonotype appeared a few times. This chain uses TRBV7-2 with TRBJ1-6; D not certain. The CDR3 contains 12 residues. The V gene's germline CDR1 is SGHTA and CDR2 FQGNSA. Trimming left V 2 bases short and J 11 bases short, with 7 bases between. The CDR3 protein is CASSLSEAPLHF. CDR3 nucleotides: TGTGCCAGCAGCTTATCTGAGGCACCCCTCCACTTT.

This clonotype was seen only a few times. The V gene is TRBV5-1, the J gene TRBJ2-1, with D hard to call. Germline values: CDR1 SGHRS, CDR2 YFSETQ. Trimming pared 2 bases from V and 9 bases from J, leaving 12 bases between. This CDR3 comprises 13 residues. The CDR3, as DNA: TGCGCCAGCAGCTTTGACACCGTGTCTGAGCAGTTCTTC. This translates into CASSFDTVSEQFF.

The chain combines TRBV7-9 with TRBJ2-2, with TRBD1 matching 7 bases. The ends lost 7 bases at V and 6 bases at J; junction bases unmatched: 8. The germline V gene encodes CDR1 SEHNR and CDR2 FQNEAQ (reference sequence). The CDR3 is 14 residues long. The CDR3 nucleotides are TGTGCCAGCACCCATGCCACAGGGGCCGGGGAGCTGTTTTTT. Protein: CASTHATGAGELFF. The variable domain in full, completed from reference TRBV7-9 and TRBJ2-2, reads DTGVSQNPRHKITKRGQNVTFRCDPISEHNRLYWYRQTLGQGPEFLTYFQNEAQLEKSRLLSDRFSAERPKGSFSTLEIQRTEQGDSAMYLCASTHATGAGELFFGEGSRLTVL.

This clonotype was observed a handful of times. The chain joins TRBV10-3 to TRBJ2-3, with 8 bases aligning to TRBD2. The CDR3 length is 15 residues. V lost 5 bases to trimming and J lost 0 bases; unmatched junction nucleotides: 4. The germline V gene encodes CDR1 ENHRY and CDR2 SYGVKD. The DNA for the CDR3 is TGTGCCATCAGTCCCGGGACTAGGAGCACAGATACGCAGTATTTT. Translated: CAISPGTRSTDTQYF.

J is TRBJ2-5 and V is TRBV7-3, with TRBD2 matching 8 bases. CDR1 is SGHTA, CDR2 FQGTGA, per germline. V dropped 8 bases and J dropped 3; count of bases not matched to a gene: 11. This CDR3 contains 15 residues. CDR3 protein: CASSLMGLVEETQYF. The CDR3 nucleotides are TGTGCCAGCTCACTCATGGGACTAGTTGAAGAGACCCAGTACTTC. The full variable domain, rest sourced from reference TRBV7-3 and TRBJ2-5, is GAGVSQTPSNKVTEKGKYVELRCDPISGHTALYWYRQSLGQGPEFLIYFQGTGAADDSGLPNDRFFAVRPEGSVSTLKIQRTERGDSAVYLCASSLMGLVEETQYFGPGTRLLVL.

Ten or more counts support this clonotype. The chain couples TRBV6-1 to TRBJ2-7, with D perhaps being TRBD1 or TRBD2 (5 bases each). The V end lost 6 bases, the J end lost 2 bases, and 17 bases lay between the germline ends. The germline V gene encodes CDR1 MNHNS and CDR2 SASEGT. This CDR3 has 15 amino acids. CDR3 sequence (DNA): TGTGCCAGCAGGCCACCGGGACGGCGTACCTACGAGCAGTACTTC. This gives the protein CASRPPGRRTYEQYF.

This clonotype was seen a handful of times. V and J are TRBV5-1 and TRBJ2-1; D is possibly TRBD2 (5 bases). Germline CDR1 and CDR2: SGHRS and YFSETQ. V lost 0 bases, J lost 7 bases, and 11 bases lay in between. The CDR3 is made up of 14 amino acids. The CDR3 protein is CASSLGGFSNEQFF. CDR3 coding DNA: TGCGCCAGCAGCTTGGGAGGGTTCAGTAATGAGCAGTTCTTC.

This clonotype was recorded a few times. The V and J genes are TRBV7-8 and TRBJ2-3; TRBD2 aligns across 12 bases. Losses at the gene ends were 2 bases for V and 5 bases for J; bases not matched to a gene: 11. CDR1 and CDR2 from the germline V gene are SGHVS and FQNEAQ. This CDR3 region has 18 residues. CDR3 sequence: CASSLLSSGGAARDTQYF. The CDR3 DNA follows: TGTGCCAGCAGCTTACTTTCTAGCGGGGGGGCCGCTCGAGATACGCAGTATTTT.

This clonotype was found a few times. The rearrangement uses TRBV20-1 and TRBJ2-7, with D uncertain. V lost 6 bases and J lost 3, with 12 bases in between. CDR1 and CDR2 from the germline V gene are DFQATT and SNEGSKA (reference sequence). The CDR3 has 12 residues. CDR3 DNA: TGCAGTGCCCCGGAAAAGGACTACGAGCAGTACTTC. Its protein is CSAPEKDYEQYF.

The rearrangement uses TRBV20-1 and TRBJ2-5; 8 nucleotides agree with TRBD2. The CDR3 totals 16 residues. The J segment lost 1 base and the V segment lost 0 bases, leaving 7 bases of the junction unmatched. Germline lookup yields CDR1 DFQATT and CDR2 SNEGSKA (reference sequence). CDR3 in amino acids: CSAREGAGGSQETQYF. CDR3 bases: TGCAGTGCTAGAGAGGGGGCGGGGGGCTCCCAAGAGACCCAGTACTTC.

This clonotype was found a few times. The CDR3: CASSLRDGEVYGYTF. The DNA for the CDR3 is TGTGCCAGCAGCCTCCGGGACGGGGAAGTCTATGGCTACACCTTC. The chain combines TRBV5-4 with TRBJ1-2, with D perhaps matching TRBD1 (5 bases). The CDR3 consists of 15 residues. From germline, CDR1 is SGHNT and CDR2 YYREEE (reference sequence). The V and J ends lost 4 bases and 4 bases respectively, with 17 bases between them.

This clonotype was detected only a few times. The chain couples TRBV7-2 to TRBJ2-5; 9 bases agree with TRBD1. This CDR3 region has 15 residues. Germline CDR1 SGHTA, CDR2 FQGNSA. V trimming: 0 bases; J trimming: 4 bases; junction bases outside the gene matches: 3. The CDR3 coding sequence is TGTGCCAGCAGCTTAGCCGGGACAGGGAGAGAGACCCAGTACTTC. Its translation is CASSLAGTGRETQYF. Based on the CDR3 plus reference TRBV7-2 and TRBJ2-5, the full variable domain is GAGVSQSPSNKVTEKGKDVELRCDPISGHTALYWYRQSLGQGLEFLIYFQGNSAPDKSGLPSDRFSAERTGGSVSTLTIQRTQQEDSAVYLCASSLAGTGRETQYFGPGTRLLVL.

The J gene is TRBJ2-2, the V gene TRBV5-1; no reliable D call. V gave up 1 base and J gave up 2 bases, with 9 bases separating them. This CDR3 region has 15 residues. Germline values: CDR1 SGHRS, CDR2 YFSETQ. DNA of the CDR3: TGCGCCAGCAGCTTGTCAGAATTTAACACCGGGGAGCTGTTTTTT. This gives the protein CASSLSEFNTGELFF.

The table lists this clonotype with a few counts. The chain employs TRBV9 and TRBJ1-1; D uncertain. Trimming pared 0 bases from V and 4 bases from J, leaving 10 bases between. Germline V CDR1 and CDR2: SGDLS, YYNGEE. The CDR3 is made up of 14 amino acids. The CDR3 reads CASSVEVWGTEAFF. CDR3 DNA sequence: TGTGCCAGCAGCGTAGAAGTCTGGGGCACTGAAGCTTTCTTT.